Listed below are T cell receptor beta chains from one sample, sequenced in a study of T cell repertoires in cytomegalovirus infection. TCRdb fed the reads into MiXCR, producing one record per CDR3 protein. Of approximately 550,000 distinct CDR3 sequences in the sample, 16% were seen once. The material sequenced was CD8+ T cells from PBMCs. The receptor set was obtained from a human donor in good health (CMV status not recorded). Some clones in this sample may be carry-over from other donors' samples. Each CDR3 is given without its conserved first and last residue. The order of the fields is D gene, clone size, V gene, CDR3 protein. The D gene is left open where the match is weak. Size is stated for part of the rows, as once, few or many counts, or as a class when the clone is expanded.

D: -; size: -; V: TRBV18; CDR3: ASSPWDGGDTQY
D: -; size: many; V: TRBV28; CDR3: ASQSFGEVFGYEQY
D: TRBD1; size: few; V: TRBV24-1; CDR3: ATSDFRQGGRETQY
D: -; size: few; V: TRBV20-1; CDR3: SARRSSVSYNEQF
D: -; size: many; V: TRBV7-9; CDR3: ASSLDQSYEQY
D: -; size: many; V: TRBV6-1; CDR3: ASSPVGEQETQY
D: -; size: many; V: TRBV6-6; CDR3: ASGFRGGNQPQH
D: TRBD1; size: few; V: TRBV27; CDR3: ASSQEFYRGKNTEAF
D: TRBD1; size: many; V: TRBV7-9; CDR3: ASSLGDRVPYEQY
D: TRBD1; size: few; V: TRBV7-9; CDR3: ASSLAGQGPTDTQY
D: TRBD1; size: few; V: TRBV11-2; CDR3: ASSLRTGVEQY
D: -; size: -; V: TRBV20-1; CDR3: SARGAKNIQY
D: -; size: many; V: TRBV6-1; CDR3: ASLIGTEAF
D: TRBD2; size: -; V: TRBV27; CDR3: DSSPLSGGGADTQY
D: -; size: few; V: TRBV27; CDR3: ATRRGVTMSPLH
D: -; size: many; V: TRBV6-1; CDR3: ASSEASGDTEAF
D: TRBD1; size: many; V: TRBV7-9; CDR3: ASSLAPGTGFYEQY
D: -; size: few; V: TRBV6-1; CDR3: ASRDESSYEQY
D: TRBD1; size: many; V: TRBV27; CDR3: ASSLWDSPPQETQY
D: TRBD2; size: -; V: TRBV2; CDR3: ASSEGTSGRASPSNEQF
D: -; size: many; V: TRBV6-1; CDR3: ASSPRLRTDTQY
D: -; size: few; V: TRBV6-2/TRBV6-3; CDR3: ASSYLRRSTNEKLF
D: -; size: many; V: TRBV12-3/TRBV12-4; CDR3: AGSRGGDTQY
D: -; size: few; V: TRBV15; CDR3: ATSRRTGISTDTQY